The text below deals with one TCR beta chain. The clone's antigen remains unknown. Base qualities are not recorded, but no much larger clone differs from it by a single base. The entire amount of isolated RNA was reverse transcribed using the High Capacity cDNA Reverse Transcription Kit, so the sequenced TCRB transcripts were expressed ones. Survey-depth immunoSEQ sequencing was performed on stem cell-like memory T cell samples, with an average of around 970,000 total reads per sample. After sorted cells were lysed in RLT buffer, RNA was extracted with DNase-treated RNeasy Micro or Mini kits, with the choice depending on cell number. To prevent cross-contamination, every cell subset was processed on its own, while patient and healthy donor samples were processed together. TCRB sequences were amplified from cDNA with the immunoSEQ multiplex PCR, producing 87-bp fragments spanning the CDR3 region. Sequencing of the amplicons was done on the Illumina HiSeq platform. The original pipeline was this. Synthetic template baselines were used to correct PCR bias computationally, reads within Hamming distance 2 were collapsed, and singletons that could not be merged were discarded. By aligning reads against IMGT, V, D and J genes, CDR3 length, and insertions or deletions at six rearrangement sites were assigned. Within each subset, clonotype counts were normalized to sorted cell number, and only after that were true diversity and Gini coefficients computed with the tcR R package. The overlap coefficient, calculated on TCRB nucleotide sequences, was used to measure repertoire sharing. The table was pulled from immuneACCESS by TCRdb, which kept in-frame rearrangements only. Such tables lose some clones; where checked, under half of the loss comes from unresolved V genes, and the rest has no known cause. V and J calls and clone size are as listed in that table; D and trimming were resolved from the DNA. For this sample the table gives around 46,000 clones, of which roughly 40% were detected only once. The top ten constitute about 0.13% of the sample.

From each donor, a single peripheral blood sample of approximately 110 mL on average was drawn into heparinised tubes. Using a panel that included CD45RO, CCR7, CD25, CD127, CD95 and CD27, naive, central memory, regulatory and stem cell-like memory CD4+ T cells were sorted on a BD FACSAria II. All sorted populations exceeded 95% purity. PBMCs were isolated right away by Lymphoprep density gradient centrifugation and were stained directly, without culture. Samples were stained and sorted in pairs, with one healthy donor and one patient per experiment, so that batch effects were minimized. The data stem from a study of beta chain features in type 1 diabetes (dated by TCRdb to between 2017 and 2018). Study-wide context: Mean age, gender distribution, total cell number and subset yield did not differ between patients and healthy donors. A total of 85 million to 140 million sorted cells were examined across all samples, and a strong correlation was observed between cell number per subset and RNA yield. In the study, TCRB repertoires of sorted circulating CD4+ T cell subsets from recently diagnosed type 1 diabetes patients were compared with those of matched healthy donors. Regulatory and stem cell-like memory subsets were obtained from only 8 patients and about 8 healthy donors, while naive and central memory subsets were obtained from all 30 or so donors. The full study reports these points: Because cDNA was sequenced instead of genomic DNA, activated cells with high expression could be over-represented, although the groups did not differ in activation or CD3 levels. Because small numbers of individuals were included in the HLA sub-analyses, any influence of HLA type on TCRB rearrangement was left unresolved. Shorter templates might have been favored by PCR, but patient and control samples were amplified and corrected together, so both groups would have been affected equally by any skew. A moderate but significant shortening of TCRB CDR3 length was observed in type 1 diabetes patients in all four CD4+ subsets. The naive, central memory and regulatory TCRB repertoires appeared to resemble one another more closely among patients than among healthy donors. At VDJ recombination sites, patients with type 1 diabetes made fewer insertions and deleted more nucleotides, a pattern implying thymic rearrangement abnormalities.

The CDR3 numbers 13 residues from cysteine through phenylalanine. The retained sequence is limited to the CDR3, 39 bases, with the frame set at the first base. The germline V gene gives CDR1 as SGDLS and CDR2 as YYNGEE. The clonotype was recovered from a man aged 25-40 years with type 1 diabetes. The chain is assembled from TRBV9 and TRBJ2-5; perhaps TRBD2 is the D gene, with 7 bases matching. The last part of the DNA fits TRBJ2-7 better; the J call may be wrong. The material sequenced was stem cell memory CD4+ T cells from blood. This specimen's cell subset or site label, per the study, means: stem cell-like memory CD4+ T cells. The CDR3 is CASAGAPTYEQYF. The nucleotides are TGTGCCAGCGCGGGGGCGCCCACCTACGAGCAGTACTTC.